This T cell receptor (beta chain) was captured by sequencing in a study of T cells after yellow fever vaccination. About the research overall: Low-cell-number fractions were prepared with SMART-Seq v4 Ultra Low Input. Points from the study as a whole: The study re-detected most primary-vaccination clones after the booster (96% CD4, just over 85% CD8). Abundant clonotypes from the bulk population could have been carried over as contaminants into FACS-sorted repertoires.

As regards this clonotype: As yet, its antigen is unknown.

In germline, CDR1 is SGHRS, CDR2 YFSETQ. Trimming cost V 0 bases and J 4 bases; bases outside gene matches: 3. CDR3 length equals 15 residues. Template-switching 5'RACE yielded the TCR cDNA; a universal primer site and UMIs were added in the process. TCRdb reprocessed the 5' RACE reads with MiXCR, giving one entry per CDR3 protein. Found here are almost 600,000 distinct CDR3 sequences, roughly 14% of them singletons; the top ten hold around an eighth. This sample comprised PBMCs, obtained on the day of the yellow fever booster vaccination. The clonotype was recovered from a man between 25 and 39 years old who received the YFV17D yellow fever vaccine. This rearrangement joins TRBV5-1 to TRBJ2-2, with 7 bases aligning to TRBD2. CDR3: CASSLDERGTGELFF. The CDR3 DNA follows: TGCGCCAGCAGCTTGGATGAGCGGGGCACCGGGGAGCTGTTTTTT. The full variable domain, rest sourced from reference TRBV5-1 and TRBJ2-2, is KAGVTQTPRYLIKTRGQQVTLSCSPISGHRSVSWYQQTPGQGLQFLFEYFSETQRNKGNFPGRFSGRQFSNSRSEMNVSTLELGDSALYLCASSLDERGTGELFFGEGSRLTVL.